A single sample is the source of the 10 T cell receptor beta chains below, sequenced in a study of cytomegalovirus exposure and HLA in healthy donors. The PCR had 60 Vbeta and 13 Jbeta primers. This table comes from immunoSEQ multiplex PCR, and its TCRdb copy is limited to in-frame clones, with some not included. Of around 130,000 clones listed, about 82% are singletons. What was sequenced was PBMCs. The receptors derive from a man in his thirties or forties in good health and CMV-seronegative.

This sequence joins TRBV7-8 and TRBJ2-7; TRBD2 agrees at 10 bases. Germline V gene data show CDR1 as SGHVS and CDR2 as FQNEAQ. The trim removed 5 bases at V and 4 bases at J, leaving 5 bases unmatched. This CDR3 has 14 residues. The DNA of the CDR3 is TGTGCCAGCAGCCAGCGGGAGGGATTATACGAGCAGTACTTC. Amino acids: CASSQREGLYEQYF.

This clone has a handful of counts. The rearrangement links TRBV6-1 to TRBJ1-5; D remains ambiguous. This CDR3 region has 13 residues. Germline V lookup: CDR1 MNHNS, CDR2 SASEGT. V was trimmed by 6 bases and J by 7 bases, leaving 13 bases between them. CDR3 sequence (DNA): TGTGCCAGCAGGGGAGGCCTTTGGCAGCCCCAGCATTTT. Its translation: CASRGGLWQPQHF.

J is TRBJ2-2 and V is TRBV6-6; 9 bases map to TRBD1. J was trimmed by 4 bases and V by 7 bases; bases with no gene match: 7. CDR3 length: 15 amino acids. Germline CDR1 MNHNY, CDR2 SVGAGI (reference sequence). The CDR3 DNA reads as TGTGCCAGCATTCACAGGGGGCAGGGCACCGGGGAGCTGTTTTTT. This sequence encodes CASIHRGQGTGELFF.

DNA for the CDR3: TGTGCCAGCAGCGTAGCTAGTAGCCAAGAGACCCAGTACTTC. Amino acids: CASSVASSQETQYF. The V gene is TRBV9, the J gene TRBJ2-5; D is uncertain. The germline V gene has CDR1 SGDLS and CDR2 YYNGEE. V lost 0 bases and J lost 1, with 7 bases in between. The CDR3 length is 14 residues. Variable domain in full (rest from reference TRBV9 and TRBJ2-5): DSGVTQTPKHLITATGQRVTLRCSPRSGDLSVYWYQQSLDQGLQFLIQYYNGEERAKGNILERFSAQQFPDLHSELNLSSLELGDSALYFCASSVASSQETQYFGPGTRLLVL.

V usage is TRBV29-1 and J usage is TRBJ1-5; D is perhaps TRBD1 (5 bases). The CDR3 runs to 13 residues. Trimming stripped 5 bases from V and 5 bases from J, with 13 bases between. The germline V gene encodes CDR1 SQVTM and CDR2 ANQGSEA. The CDR3, as DNA: TGCAGCGTTCGACGGGGGATGGATCAGCCCCAGCATTTT. Translation: CSVRRGMDQPQHF.

CDR3 loop: CASSQDRFWSGEGDVEQYF. CDR3 bases: TGTGCCAGCAGCCAAGATCGGTTTTGGTCGGGTGAGGGGGATGTCGAGCAGTACTTC. The V gene is TRBV14, the J gene TRBJ2-7; D might be TRBD1 (6 bases). The length of the CDR3 is 19 residues. V was trimmed by 0 bases and J by 6 bases, leaving 27 bases between them. CDR1 is SGHDN, CDR2 FVKESK, per germline.

The chain employs TRBV10-3 and TRBJ2-7; D might be TRBD1 (5 bases). In germline, CDR1 is ENHRY, CDR2 SYGVKD. There are 16 residues in the CDR3. V lost 4 bases and J 2 bases, leaving 18 bases between the germline ends. The CDR3 sequence: CAISVLRDSGTYEQYF. The CDR3 DNA sequence: TGTGCCATCAGTGTTCTGCGAGACAGTGGTACCTACGAGCAGTACTTC.

V gene TRBV5-1 combines with J gene TRBJ2-7; 9 bases line up with TRBD2. CDR1 is SGHRS and CDR2 is YFSETQ in the germline V gene. V gave up 1 base and J gave up 4 bases; unmatched junction bases: 6. The CDR3 length is 15 residues. The CDR3 DNA reads TGCGCCAGCAGCTTGTTCGGGACTAGCACTTACGAGCAGTACTTC. It translates to CASSLFGTSTYEQYF.

CDR3 in amino acids: CASSQGQEYEKLFF. The CDR3 DNA follows: TGCGCCAGCAGCCAAGGTCAGGAATATGAAAAACTGTTTTTT. The chain couples TRBV4-1 to TRBJ1-4; D is undetermined. Deletions cut 1 base from V and 6 bases from J, with 9 bases between. Germline V lookup: CDR1 MGHRA, CDR2 YSYEKL. CDR3 length: 14 amino acids.

Here the CDR3 reads CASSLITSGSNEQFF. CDR3 in DNA: TGTGCCAGCAGTTTAATAACTAGCGGGAGCAATGAGCAGTTCTTC. The gene calls are TRBV27 and TRBJ2-1, with 11 bases lining up with TRBD2. CDR3 length equals 15 residues. CDR1 is MNHEY, CDR2 SMNVEV, per germline (reference sequence). V dropped 2 bases and J dropped 6; count of bases not matched to a gene: 3.